Listed below are T cell receptor beta chains from one sample, sequenced in a study of blood T cells in healthy people across ages. Each CDR3 protein is one row after TCRdb ran MiXCR on the 5' RACE reads. This sample has about 590,000 distinct CDR3 sequences, with about 30% found just once. The sample comprised blood. The source is a woman older than 75 in good health. The CDR3 runs from the conserved cysteine through the conserved F or W. Expanded clones are given a class, and other clones once, few, many or no size at all.

J gene | V gene | clone size | CDR3 protein
TRBJ2-1 | TRBV2 | few | CATFGPGGAHNEQFF
TRBJ2-5 | TRBV15 | many | CATSRAVLQETQYF
TRBJ2-1 | TRBV5-1 | NA | CASSPHPAVGTSSYNDQFF
TRBJ2-7 | TRBV6-6 | many | CASTLGTGFYEQYF
TRBJ1-5 | TRBV9 | many | CASSVGDYQPQHF
TRBJ2-7 | TRBV20-1 | many | CSASVGLSTYEQYF
TRBJ2-1 | TRBV29-1 | many | CSVGRGQFF
TRBJ2-1 | TRBV20-1 | NA | CSAEDYPEQFF
TRBJ1-2 | TRBV7-2 | NA | CASSWAPQGGGYTF
TRBJ2-5 | TRBV28 | NA | CASSLEIPPQYF
TRBJ2-3 | TRBV7-3 | many | CASSLSGRVDTQYF
TRBJ2-5 | TRBV7-2 | many | CASSLRDSGGLYGTQYF
TRBJ2-3 | TRBV18 | once | CATSQGRTDTQYF
TRBJ2-1 | TRBV6-2/TRBV6-3 | few | CASSRPTNYNEQFF
TRBJ2-4 | TRBV7-2 | once | CASSPGRENIQYF
TRBJ2-1 | TRBV9 | many | CASSDLRGGALDEQFF
TRBJ1-1 | TRBV12-3/TRBV12-4 | many | CASSYRGLMNTEAFF
TRBJ2-2 | TRBV5-1 | NA | CASSPERGSHTGELFF
TRBJ2-5 | TRBV5-1 | many | CASSLLAGGLQETQYF
TRBJ1-2 | TRBV29-1 | many | CSVEFTGGEGNYGYTF
TRBJ1-4 | TRBV2 | NA | CASNGGTEEKLFF
TRBJ1-1 | TRBV29-1 | NA | CSFSGGAMNTEAFF
TRBJ1-1 | TRBV20-1 | few | CGAHTFQNTEAFF
TRBJ2-3 | TRBV15 | many | CATSRGIMQDTQYF
TRBJ2-3 | TRBV7-2 | many | CASALGLADTQYF
TRBJ2-3 | TRBV7-2 | NA | CASSLDGARTDTQYF
TRBJ1-6 | TRBV3-1 | many | CASSQQFSPLHF
TRBJ2-5 | TRBV20-1 | many | CSALPWSSGGLIEGGTQYF
TRBJ1-5 | TRBV20-1 | NA | CSARDVRSNQPQHF
TRBJ1-2 | TRBV28 | few | CASSYDRVAGYTF
TRBJ1-1 | TRBV11-2 | few | CASRDTGTRNTEAFF
TRBJ1-4 | TRBV5-1 | few | CASSPDRAGSEKLFF
TRBJ2-7 | TRBV2 | many | CASSTTAFGEQYF
TRBJ2-5 | TRBV7-9 | NA | CASSFGTSGGGYNEQYF
TRBJ2-2 | TRBV5-1 | NA | CASSLDPGHTGERFF
TRBJ2-3 | TRBV29-1 | NA | CSVQGLANTDTRYF
TRBJ2-5 | TRBV6-1 | NA | CASGLAGVVGENEQYF
TRBJ1-1 | TRBV7-2 | NA | CASSLPVFGNTEAFF
NA | TRBV6-2/TRBV6-3 | NA | CASNQRSISYEQYF
TRBJ2-7 | TRBV20-1 | NA | CSAKTSRLAGGSSYEQYF
TRBJ2-3 | TRBV6-5 | NA | CASSYSIAGTSSTDTQYF
TRBJ1-1 | TRBV5-1 | NA | CTSSLVGREAFF
TRBJ2-1 | TRBV29-1 | many | CSVVTGVDYNEQFF
TRBJ2-5 | TRBV5-1 | NA | CASSTTSGEQETQYF
TRBJ2-5 | TRBV30 | few | CAWSPRIGMEETQYF
TRBJ2-1 | TRBV12-5 | NA | CASGPPGPGAEQFF
NA | TRBV5-4 | NA | CASSFARQGYEQYF
TRBJ1-4 | TRBV20-1 | many | CSASPRQGLNEKLFF
TRBJ1-2 | TRBV7-9 | many | CASSLVSGYGYTF
TRBJ1-5 | TRBV20-1 | NA | CSARVRTGSGNQPQHF
TRBJ1-3 | TRBV29-1 | NA | CSVAGTAFSGNTIYF
TRBJ1-3 | TRBV18 | NA | CASSPPPGNTIYF
TRBJ2-1 | TRBV30 | NA | CAWSVDRRPYNEQFF
TRBJ2-7 | TRBV4-3 | many | CASSQDWGVGSEEQYF